This T cell receptor beta chain is from a study of Graves' ophthalmopathy and Graves' hyperthyroidism. Amplifying from RNA transcripts, the study obtained TCR beta CDR3 regions. After a first-round RT-PCR with HTBI primers, a second-round multiplex PCR was run. TCRdb fed the multiplex PCR reads into MiXCR, producing one record per CDR3 protein. The table lists about 620,000 distinct CDR3 sequences, about a fifth of them singletons. CDR3 length: 12 residues. With 9 bases removed from V and 8 bases from J, the gap between germline ends came to 16 bases. Sequencing input: peripheral blood. The receptor was derived from a woman between 18 and 30 years old with stable Graves' hyperthyroidism. Some clones in this sample may be carry-over from other donors' samples. This chain uses TRBV12-3 or TRBV12-4 with TRBJ1-2, with D perhaps TRBD1 (6 bases). The CDR3 reads CASTPGARGYTF. CDR3 DNA: TGTGCCAGTACGCCGGGGGCTAGAGGCTACACCTTC.